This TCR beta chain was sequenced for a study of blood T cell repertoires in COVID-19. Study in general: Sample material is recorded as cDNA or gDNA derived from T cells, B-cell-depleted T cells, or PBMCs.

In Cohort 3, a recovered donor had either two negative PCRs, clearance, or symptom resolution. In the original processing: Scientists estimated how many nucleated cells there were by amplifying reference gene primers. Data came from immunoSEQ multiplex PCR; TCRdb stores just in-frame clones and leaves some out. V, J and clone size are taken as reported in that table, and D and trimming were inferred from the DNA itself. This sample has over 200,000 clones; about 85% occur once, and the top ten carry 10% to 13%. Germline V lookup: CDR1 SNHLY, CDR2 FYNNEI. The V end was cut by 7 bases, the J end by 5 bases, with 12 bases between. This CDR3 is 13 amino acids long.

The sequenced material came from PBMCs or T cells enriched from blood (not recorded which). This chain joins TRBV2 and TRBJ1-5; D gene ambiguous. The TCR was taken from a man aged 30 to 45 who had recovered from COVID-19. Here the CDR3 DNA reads TGTGCCAGCAAGAACACCGGGGATCAGCCCCAGCATTTT. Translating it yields CASKNTGDQPQHF.